Listed here are 14 T cell receptor beta chains from one sample, sequenced in a study of T cell repertoires in cytomegalovirus infection (dated by TCRdb to the late 2010s). These receptors are not linked to any known antigen. Sequencing was performed on an Illumina HiSeq 1500. TCRdb reprocessing: public reads trimmed at Q25 with fastp, clones called with MiXCR, in-frame beta chains kept. Under each unique CDR3 protein, matching rows form one entry showing the most common genes and DNA. The sample includes approximately 120,000 distinct CDR3 sequences, with about 32% observed a single time. The ten largest clonotypes hold approximately 50% of the sample. In the paper's terms, the treatment or condition label means: in vitro stimulation with specific CMV peptide epitopes to enrich CMV-specific T cells. The sample consisted of CD8+ T cells from cultured PBMCs, taken from culture after CMV antigen stimulation. These receptors were collected from a human donor in good health (CMV status not recorded). Some clones in this sample may be carry-over from other donors' samples.

The V call is TRBV2, the J call TRBJ1-2; 7 nucleotides align to TRBD1. The CDR3 extends over 14 amino acids. Germline V gene sequence: CDR1 SNHLY, CDR2 FYNNEI. The V gene end was trimmed by 8 bases and the J gene end by 3 bases; junction bases not matched to a gene: 9. The CDR3 region is CASLYGDSHYGYTF. For the CDR3, the DNA is TGTGCCAGCCTCTATGGGGACAGTCACTATGGCTACACCTTC.

This clonotype was found a few times. This sequence joins TRBV7-9 and TRBJ2-2, with D perhaps TRBD1 (6 bases). The CDR3 covers 15 residues. Germline values: CDR1 SEHNR, CDR2 FQNEAQ (reference sequence). Trimming removed 5 bases from V and 1 base from J, with 11 bases in between. The DNA of the CDR3 is TGTGCCAGCAGCGAAACAGGGTGGAACACCGGGGAGCTGTTTTTT. It codes for CASSETGWNTGELFF.

In its sample, this clonotype was seen a few times. The J gene is TRBJ2-1, the V gene TRBV12-3 or TRBV12-4, with 14 bases lining up with TRBD2. The CDR3 spans 14 residues. V shed 7 bases, J shed 8 bases, and the junction held 4 bases outside the gene matches. The chain's CDR3 is CASMTSGGAYEQFF. In DNA form, the CDR3 reads TGTGCCAGCATGACTAGCGGGGGGGCTTATGAGCAGTTCTTC.

This clonotype was picked up a small number of times. This sequence joins TRBV7-9 and TRBJ1-4, with TRBD1 matching 11 bases. Germline CDR1 SEHNR, CDR2 FQNEAQ (reference sequence). The trim removed 4 bases at V and 0 bases at J, leaving 4 bases unmatched. The CDR3 length is 17 residues. The CDR3 sequence is CASSSPGQGATNEKLFF. CDR3 in DNA: TGTGCCAGCAGCTCCCCGGGACAGGGGGCAACTAATGAAAAACTGTTTTTT.

This clonotype was picked up a small number of times. The chain joins TRBV27 to TRBJ2-7; D possibly corresponds to TRBD1 (6 bases). V was shortened by 1 base and J by 6 bases, with 10 bases between the two germline ends. Per germline, CDR1 MNHEY and CDR2 SMNVEV (reference sequence). The CDR3 is 13 residues long. The CDR3 DNA reads as TGTGCCAGCAGTTTATTTTCAGGGGCCGAGCAGTACTTC. Protein product: CASSLFSGAEQYF.

This chain connects TRBV6-2 or TRBV6-3 to TRBJ2-1; D possibly uses TRBD1 or TRBD2 (5 bases each). Trimming removed 7 bases from V and 7 bases from J, with 20 bases in between. The CDR3 totals 15 residues. Looked up from germline, CDR1 is MNHEY and CDR2 is SVGEGT. The CDR3 DNA is TGTGCCAGCAAGCCGGGGACCTACCTTGGGAATGAGCAGTTCTTC. As protein: CASKPGTYLGNEQFF.

There are many counts of this clonotype. The rearrangement uses TRBV7-8 and TRBJ1-2, with D possibly TRBD1 on 5 matching bases. CDR1 and CDR2 from the germline V gene are SGHVS and FQNEAQ. Trimming stripped 7 bases from V and 6 bases from J, with 15 bases between. This CDR3 is 13 amino acids long. The CDR3 region is CASTPGTLNGYTF. Written as DNA, the CDR3 is TGTGCCAGCACCCCCGGGACCCTGAATGGCTACACCTTC.

The chain carries TRBV12-3 or TRBV12-4 and TRBJ1-1, with 10 bases that match TRBD1. V shed 1 base and J 1 base; nucleotides not matched to a gene: 9. This CDR3 is 18 amino acids long. The CDR3 sequence is CASSLVLDRGRGNTEAFF. CDR3 in DNA: TGTGCCAGCAGTTTAGTTCTCGACAGGGGGCGTGGGAACACTGAAGCTTTCTTT.

This clonotype was seen a handful of times. Because the CDR3's place on the DNA is in doubt, the DNA is left out and the CDR3 is given as listed by TCRdb. This chain connects TRBV6-6 to TRBJ1-2; TRBD1, the table's D call, lacks a check against the DNA. CDR1 MNHNY and CDR2 SVGAGI come from the germline V gene (reference sequence). Counting both end residues, the CDR3 totals 16 amino acids. CDR3 in amino acids: CASSSSRRGAVNGYTF.

The rearrangement links TRBV4-3 to TRBJ1-2; TRBD1 aligns across 7 bases. Per the germline V gene, CDR1 is LGHNA and CDR2 is YSLEER. This CDR3 has 17 residues. Trimming cost V 1 base and J 4 bases; bases outside gene matches: 12. This CDR3 reads CASSQAFVGQVRYGYTF. CDR3 bases: TGCGCCAGCAGCCAAGCTTTTGTCGGACAGGTCCGCTATGGCTACACCTTC.

The genes are TRBV7-6 and TRBJ2-5, with D maybe TRBD1 (5 bases). CDR3 length: 13 amino acids. Trimming cost V 4 bases and J 4 bases, with 10 bases left between them. The V gene's germline CDR1 is SGHVS and CDR2 FNYEAQ. CDR3 sequence: CASSSTVSETQYF. The CDR3 DNA reads as TGTGCCAGCAGCTCGACAGTCTCAGAGACCCAGTACTTC.

This sequence joins TRBV24-1 and TRBJ2-5, with a weak D call TRBD2 (7 bases). Germline-derived CDR1 and CDR2 are KGHDR and SFDVKD. V gave up 4 bases and J gave up 5 bases, with 13 bases separating them. This CDR3 comprises 14 residues. CDR3 bases: TGTGCCACCAGTGAGGCGGGGGCCCTTGAGACCCAGTACTTC. This codes for CATSEAGALETQYF.

CDR3 protein: CASSFNIEQYF. DNA for the CDR3: TGTGCCAGCAGCTTCAATATTGAGCAGTACTTC. The V call is TRBV7-9, the J call TRBJ2-7; D remains unclear. The CDR3 consists of 11 residues. From germline, CDR1 is SEHNR and CDR2 FQNEAQ (reference sequence). Trimming pared 3 bases from V and 7 bases from J, leaving 7 bases between.

The chain joins TRBV7-2 to TRBJ2-7, with TRBD1 matching 8 bases. There are 16 residues in the CDR3. V shed 5 bases and J 4 bases; nucleotides not matched to a gene: 13. CDR1 and CDR2 from the germline V gene are SGHTA and FQGNSA. The CDR3 protein is CASSPESGQVIYEQYF. CDR3 nucleotides: TGTGCCAGCAGCCCAGAATCGGGACAGGTAATATACGAGCAGTACTTC.